Each of the 24 T cell receptor beta chains below was sequenced from the same sample in a study of control samples from healthy donors and cancer patients. The table came from immunoSEQ multiplex PCR; TCRdb's copy has only in-frame clones and leaves some out. The sample includes tens of thousands of clones, roughly 90% of them seen just once. The material sequenced was blood. The receptors were sampled from a man aged 45-60 years in good health.

The DNA of the CDR3 is TGTGCCAGCAGCCTCCGACAGTCCACCGGGGAGCTGTTTTTT. It is translated as CASSLRQSTGELFF. The chain has TRBV9 and TRBJ2-2; the D gene is possibly TRBD1 (5 bases). V was shortened by 4 bases and J by 4 bases, with 11 bases between the two germline ends. Germline V gene sequence: CDR1 SGDLS, CDR2 YYNGEE. The CDR3 totals 14 residues. The full variable domain, its missing parts supplied by reference TRBV9 and TRBJ2-2, is DSGVTQTPKHLITATGQRVTLRCSPRSGDLSVYWYQQSLDQGLQFLIQYYNGEERAKGNILERFSAQQFPDLHSELNLSSLELGDSALYFCASSLRQSTGELFFGEGSRLTVL.

The chain employs TRBV29-1 and TRBJ2-1; TRBD1 or TRBD2 may be the D gene (5 bases each). V was cut by 6 bases and J by 0 bases, with 18 bases left in between. The CDR3 extends over 16 amino acids. Germline CDR1 is SQVTM and CDR2 is ANQGSEA. The CDR3 region has the DNA TGCAGCGTGGGGGTTCAAGGAAGGAGCTCCTACAATGAGCAGTTCTTC. This sequence encodes CSVGVQGRSSYNEQFF.

The V and J genes are TRBV6-5 and TRBJ1-6; 10 bases fit TRBD1. The CDR3 extends over 16 amino acids. V lost 0 bases, J lost 8 bases, and 4 bases stayed unmatched. CDR1 and CDR2 from the germline V gene are MNHEY and SVGAGI. This CDR3 reads CASSYSSGQGDSPLHF. CDR3 DNA: TGTGCCAGCAGTTACTCGTCCGGACAGGGGGATTCACCCCTCCACTTT.

The chain uses TRBV6-2 or TRBV6-3 and TRBJ2-7; D unresolved. The CDR3 covers 13 residues. Germline V gene lookup returns CDR1 MNHEY and CDR2 SVGEGT. Trimming removed 2 bases from V and 7 bases from J, with 12 bases in between. In DNA, the CDR3 is TGTGCCAGCAGTTACGGGCAGTCCTTTGAGCAGTACTTC. Its translation: CASSYGQSFEQYF.

V and J are TRBV30 and TRBJ2-7; 14 nucleotides match TRBD2. V gave up 0 bases and J gave up 6 bases; unmatched junction bases: 7. Germline V lookup: CDR1 GTSNPN, CDR2 SVGIG (reference sequence). This CDR3 is built from 16 residues. The CDR3: CAWSVIRGLAGGEQYF. The CDR3 DNA reads TGTGCCTGGAGTGTGATTCGAGGACTAGCGGGAGGCGAGCAGTACTTC. The full variable domain, in which reference TRBV30 and TRBJ2-7 provide the parts outside the CDR3, is SQTIHQWPATLVQPVGSPLSLECTVEGTSNPNLYWYRQAAGRGLQLLFYSVGIGQISSEVPQNLSASRPQDRQFILSSKKLLLSDSGFYLCAWSVIRGLAGGEQYFGPGTRLTVT.

The DNA of the CDR3 is TGTGCCTGGAGTCGAAGTGGGCCACCAGAGACCCAGTACTTC. Its translation is CAWSRSGPPETQYF. J is TRBJ2-5 and V is TRBV30; D ambiguous. There are 14 residues in the CDR3. Germline CDR1 GTSNPN, CDR2 SVGIG (reference sequence). V dropped 2 bases and J dropped 4 bases, with 14 bases sitting between them.

The chain couples TRBV19 to TRBJ1-5, with 7 bases that match TRBD1. V gave up 5 bases and J gave up 6 bases; unmatched junction bases: 7. Germline V gives CDR1 LNHDA, CDR2 SQIVND (reference sequence). The CDR3 is 14 residues long. The CDR3 loop is CASSLRQGPQPQHF. The CDR3 bases are TGTGCCAGTAGTCTTCGACAGGGTCCTCAGCCCCAGCATTTT.

The CDR3: CASSQEGTGWETQYF. DNA of the CDR3: TGCGCCAGCAGCCAAGAGGGGACAGGTTGGGAGACCCAGTACTTC. This chain connects TRBV4-1 to TRBJ2-5; 8 nucleotides agree with TRBD1. The CDR3 runs 15 residues. Losses at the gene ends were 0 bases for V and 5 bases for J; bases not matched to a gene: 5. Germline values: CDR1 MGHRA, CDR2 YSYEKL.

The rearrangement uses TRBV10-2 and TRBJ1-5; a weak D match, TRBD1 (5 bases). V was shortened by 7 bases and J by 7 bases, with 17 bases between the two germline ends. Germline-derived CDR1 and CDR2 are WSHSY and SAAADI. There are 14 residues in the CDR3. The CDR3 loop is CASTKGGAGQPQHF. The CDR3 DNA reads as TGCGCCAGCACCAAGGGTGGGGCAGGGCAGCCCCAGCATTTT.

The genes are TRBV10-3 and TRBJ1-5, with D tentatively TRBD1 (6 bases). Trimming removed 4 bases at V and 0 bases at J, with 16 bases between. The CDR3 runs 17 residues. CDR1 is ENHRY, CDR2 SYGVKD, per germline. CDR3 bases: TGTGCCATCAGTGCCCATGGGGGCGGATTTAGCAATCAGCCCCAGCATTTT. Amino acids: CAISAHGGGFSNQPQHF.

The chain recombines TRBV27 with TRBJ2-7; weak D call: TRBD2 (5 bases). Germline V gene data show CDR1 as MNHEY and CDR2 as SMNVEV (reference sequence). Trimming cost V 2 bases and J 4 bases, with 9 bases left between them. CDR3 length: 13 residues. The CDR3 DNA follows: TGTGCCAGCAGTTTAATCTCGGGGTACGAGCAGTACTTC. Protein sequence: CASSLISGYEQYF.

This chain joins TRBV3-1 (or the pseudogene TRBV3-2) and TRBJ2-7, with D possibly being TRBD2 (5 bases). The germline V gene has CDR1 LGHDT and CDR2 YNNKEL (reference sequence). The V end lost 4 bases, the J end lost 4 bases, and 11 bases lay between the germline ends. This CDR3 has 13 residues. The CDR3 sequence: CASSLGEFYEQYF. DNA of the CDR3: TGTGCCAGCAGCCTTGGGGAGTTTTACGAGCAGTACTTC.

This clone has only a few counts. V usage is TRBV7-8 and J usage is TRBJ1-5, with D possibly matching TRBD1 (5 bases). The germline gives CDR1 SGHVS, CDR2 FQNEAQ. Trimming took 5 bases from V and 3 from J, leaving 23 bases between them. The CDR3 runs 18 residues. The CDR3 DNA reads TGTGCCAGCAGCGGAAGGGAGGCAGGGCTCCCTCCCAATCAGCCCCAGCATTTT. This sequence encodes CASSGREAGLPPNQPQHF.

This chain connects TRBV28 to TRBJ1-2; TRBD1 is a possible D gene (6 bases). This CDR3 has 14 residues. The V end was cut by 5 bases, the J end by 4 bases, with 14 bases between. The germline V gene has CDR1 MDHEN and CDR2 SYDVKM. CDR3 residues: CASSPLGGSYGYTF. The CDR3 coding sequence is TGTGCCAGCAGTCCCCTAGGGGGGTCCTATGGCTACACCTTC.

This chain joins TRBV2 and TRBJ2-1, with 10 bases aligning to TRBD2. V dropped 6 bases and J dropped 4; count of bases not matched to a gene: 3. The CDR3 contains 14 residues. Germline values: CDR1 SNHLY, CDR2 FYNNEI. The CDR3 loop reads CASSRTSGYNEQFF. The CDR3 DNA is TGTGCCAGCAGCAGGACTAGCGGATACAATGAGCAGTTCTTC.

This chain connects TRBV7-9 to TRBJ2-1; 8 bases are a match to TRBD1. This CDR3 has 16 residues. Trimming took 3 bases from V and 5 from J; bases not matched to a gene: 9. Germline values: CDR1 SEHNR, CDR2 FQNEAQ (reference sequence). This CDR3 is CASSFTSGTGDNEQFF. The CDR3 bases are TGTGCCAGCAGCTTCACCTCCGGGACAGGAGACAATGAGCAGTTCTTC.

V and J are TRBV5-1 and TRBJ2-3; D uncertain. The V end was cut by 0 bases, the J end by 2 bases, with 16 bases between. The V gene's germline CDR1 is SGHRS and CDR2 YFSETQ. This CDR3 is built from 17 residues. The CDR3 sequence is CASSLVLGFDLTDTQYF. Here the CDR3 DNA reads TGCGCCAGCAGCTTGGTTCTGGGATTTGATCTCACAGATACGCAGTATTTT.

This chain uses TRBV28 with TRBJ2-1; D gene unclear. The CDR3 spans 16 residues. Trimming shortened V by 7 bases and J by 0 bases, and 16 bases separated the two germline ends. The V gene's germline CDR1 is MDHEN and CDR2 SYDVKM. In DNA, the CDR3 is TGTGCCAGCACCCCAAGTGGGAAGGGCTCCTACAATGAGCAGTTCTTC. Protein product: CASTPSGKGSYNEQFF.

CDR3 DNA: TGTGCCAGCAGTCGGACTAGCGGGAGGCCTAGTCCTAGCACAGATACGCAGTATTTT. This translates into CASSRTSGRPSPSTDTQYF. The rearrangement uses TRBV21-1 and TRBJ2-3; the table's D call, TRBD2, has no DNA check behind it. TRBV21-1 is noted as a pseudogene. The CDR3 consists of 19 residues.

The chain uses TRBV11-1 and TRBJ2-7, with D perhaps matching TRBD1 (5 bases). The V and J ends lost 2 bases and 6 bases respectively, with 11 bases between them. Germline CDR1 and CDR2: SGHAT and FQDESV (reference sequence). The length of the CDR3 is 13 residues. The CDR3 sequence: CASSLSRVSEQYF. For the CDR3, the DNA is TGTGCCAGCAGCTTAAGCAGGGTCAGCGAGCAGTACTTC. The whole variable domain, filled in from reference TRBV11-1 and TRBJ2-7, reads EAEVAQSPRYKITEKSQAVAFWCDPISGHATLYWYRQILGQGPELLVQFQDESVVDDSQLPKDRFSAERLKGVDSTLKIQPAELGDSAMYLCASSLSRVSEQYFGPGTRLTVT.

The chain employs TRBV27 and TRBJ1-2; 7 bases agree with TRBD1. V dropped 6 bases and J dropped 5; count of bases not matched to a gene: 3. CDR1 and CDR2 from the germline V gene are MNHEY and SMNVEV (reference sequence). The CDR3 spans 12 residues. The DNA of the CDR3 is TGTGCCAGCAGAGACAGGGCTTATGGCTACACCTTC. Translation gives CASRDRAYGYTF.

This clone was counted a few times. V gene TRBV7-8 combines with J gene TRBJ2-1, with D unclear. The CDR3 runs 14 residues. The germline V and J ends were trimmed by 2 bases and 7 bases, with 12 bases remaining between them. The germline CDR1 and CDR2 sequences are SGHVS and FQNEAQ. Here the CDR3 DNA reads TGTGCCAGCAGCTTAATGGCCTCTAGGAATGAGCAGTTCTTC. This codes for CASSLMASRNEQFF.

This chain links TRBV24-1 with TRBJ1-2; 7 bases line up with TRBD1. The CDR3 loop spans 13 amino acids. Unmatched junction bases numbered 1, after V lost 5 bases and J lost 2 bases. The V gene's germline CDR1 is KGHDR and CDR2 SFDVKD. This CDR3 reads CATSAGGNYGYTF. The CDR3, as DNA: TGTGCCACCAGTGCAGGGGGGAACTATGGCTACACCTTC.

The CDR3 protein is CASQIVDYGYTF. In nucleotides, the CDR3 is TGTGCCAGCCAAATAGTGGACTATGGCTACACCTTC. V is TRBV6-5 and J is TRBJ1-2; the D is unclear. Between the trimmed V and J ends, which lost 8 bases and 3 bases, there was a span of 10 bases. CDR1 is MNHEY, CDR2 SVGAGI, per germline. This CDR3 comprises 12 residues.